These T cell receptor beta chains were read from a single sample in a study of regulatory T cells in long-lasting Graves disease. TCRdb processed the multiplex PCR reads anew with MiXCR; each CDR3 protein has one entry. Found here are about 310,000 distinct CDR3 sequences, around 20% of them singletons; the top ten hold approximately 60%. The sequences come from peripheral blood mononuclear cells (PBMCs), collected when the disease was refractory, from a patient treated with antithyroid drugs. The receptors come from a female donor with Graves disease. The CDR3 runs from the conserved cysteine through the conserved F or W. Fields, in order: J gene, clone size, D gene, V gene, CDR3 DNA, CDR3 protein. D genes are given only for firm matches. Clone size is not always given. Where it is, it says once, few, many or a class for expanded clones.

J: TRBJ2-5
size: -
D: TRBD2
V: TRBV6-1
DNA: TGTGCCAGCAGGATGAGGACTAGCGGGGGGTCTAGGCAAGAGACCCAGTACTTC
CDR3: CASRMRTSGGSRQETQYF

J: TRBJ2-4
size: many
D: -
V: TRBV7-9
DNA: TGTGCCAGCAGCTTAACCGAAAGGAAAAACATTCAGTACTTC
CDR3: CASSLTERKNIQYF

J: TRBJ1-1
size: -
D: -
V: TRBV27
DNA: TGTGCCAGCAGTTTGGTGGACGGACCGAACACTGAAGCTTTCTTT
CDR3: CASSLVDGPNTEAFF

J: TRBJ1-4
size: many
D: TRBD1
V: TRBV20-1
DNA: TGCAGCCTCCTCGACAGGGGCGGAGAAAAACTGTTTTTT
CDR3: CSLLDRGGEKLFF

J: TRBJ1-1
size: many
D: -
V: TRBV29-1
DNA: TGCAGCGTGGGGGGGGCGAACACTGAAGCTTTCTTT
CDR3: CSVGGANTEAFF

J: TRBJ2-5
size: many
D: TRBD1
V: TRBV3-1
DNA: TGTGCCAGCAGCCAAGCTAGAAACAGGGGATGGGAAGAGACCCAGTACTTC
CDR3: CASSQARNRGWEETQYF

J: TRBJ2-7
size: -
D: TRBD1
V: TRBV12-3/TRBV12-4
DNA: TGTGCCAGCAGTTCCCGGGACAGGGAAGGAGACGAGCAGTACTTC
CDR3: CASSSRDREGDEQYF

J: TRBJ1-1
size: few
D: -
V: TRBV6-5
DNA: TGTGCCAACAGTTTCTACAGGGCAAACACTGAAGCTTTCTTT
CDR3: CANSFYRANTEAFF

J: TRBJ2-7
size: many
D: -
V: TRBV28
DNA: TGTGCCAGCAGCTACGGGACGGACCACCCCTCCGGGCAGTACTTC
CDR3: CASSYGTDHPSGQYF

J: TRBJ2-7
size: many
D: -
V: TRBV28
DNA: TGTGCCAGCAGCCCGACTACAGGGCTCGGGGGTTACGAGCAGTACTTC
CDR3: CASSPTTGLGGYEQYF

J: TRBJ1-1
size: few
D: -
V: TRBV19
DNA: TGTGCCAGTGGTGACATCGTCATGAACACTGAAGCTTTCTTT
CDR3: CASGDIVMNTEAFF

J: TRBJ2-2
size: few
D: TRBD1
V: TRBV6-2/TRBV6-3
DNA: TGTGCCAGCAGCGGCCTACAGGGGATTAACACCGGGGAGCTGTTTTTT
CDR3: CASSGLQGINTGELFF

J: TRBJ2-2
size: few
D: -
V: TRBV4-3
DNA: TGCGCCAGCAGCCAAGATCTCTTTAGGACGCTTAACACCGGGGAGCTGTTTTTT
CDR3: CASSQDLFRTLNTGELFF

J: TRBJ1-4
size: -
D: -
V: TRBV29-1
DNA: TGCAGCGTGACGACAGGACTTGCAACTAATGAAAAACTGTTTTTT
CDR3: CSVTTGLATNEKLFF

J: TRBJ2-5
size: -
D: -
V: TRBV20-1
DNA: TGCAGTGCTTCTAAAGGGGAGACCCAGTACTTC
CDR3: CSASKGETQYF

J: TRBJ2-3
size: once
D: TRBD2
V: TRBV2
DNA: TGTGCCAGCAGTAAGGAGCGGGGGTACACAGATACGCAGTATTTT
CDR3: CASSKERGYTDTQYF

J: TRBJ2-5
size: many
D: -
V: TRBV12-3/TRBV12-4
DNA: TGTGCCAGCAGGGGGTCAAACGGGGAGACCCAGTACTTC
CDR3: CASRGSNGETQYF

J: TRBJ2-1
size: few
D: -
V: TRBV5-1
DNA: TGCGCCAGCAGCTTCGGGACCCCTTTTCCCAGGGATGAGCAGTTCTTC
CDR3: CASSFGTPFPRDEQFF

J: TRBJ2-3
size: -
D: TRBD2
V: TRBV18
DNA: TGTGCCAGCTCGACGGGACTAGCGGGAGGAACAGATACGCAGTATTTT
CDR3: CASSTGLAGGTDTQYF

J: TRBJ1-2
size: many
D: TRBD1
V: TRBV3-1
DNA: TGTGCCAGCAGCCAAGGGACAGGGGGGTCCTATGGCTACACCTTC
CDR3: CASSQGTGGSYGYTF

J: TRBJ2-7
size: many
D: TRBD2
V: TRBV6-2/TRBV6-3
DNA: TGTGCCAGCAGTTACCTGCGGGGGGGGTCCTACGAGCAGTACTTC
CDR3: CASSYLRGGSYEQYF

J: TRBJ2-5
size: few
D: -
V: TRBV15
DNA: TGTGCCACCAGCAGACGTATGAGGGCAGAGACCCAGTACTTC
CDR3: CATSRRMRAETQYF

J: TRBJ2-2
size: few
D: -
V: TRBV3-1
DNA: TGTGCCAGCAGCCAAGATCATGCCGGGCCCGGGGAGCTGTTTTTT
CDR3: CASSQDHAGPGELFF

J: TRBJ2-7
size: few
D: -
V: TRBV12-3/TRBV12-4
DNA: TGTGCCAGCAGTTTAGGGGTTCCCCCCTACGAGCAGTACTTC
CDR3: CASSLGVPPYEQYF

J: TRBJ2-7
size: -
D: TRBD1
V: TRBV4-3
DNA: TGCGCCAGCAGCCAAGAACATCGGACAGGGGAACGCTACGAGCAGTACTTC
CDR3: CASSQEHRTGERYEQYF

J: TRBJ2-1
size: few
D: -
V: TRBV6-2/TRBV6-3
DNA: TGTGCCAGCGACCAATCTAGCGTCGATGAGCAGTTCTTC
CDR3: CASDQSSVDEQFF

J: TRBJ2-2
size: -
D: TRBD2
V: TRBV10-3
DNA: TGTGCCATCAGTGAGTCCAGCGGGAGAGTCTACACCGGGGAGCTGTTTTTT
CDR3: CAISESSGRVYTGELFF

J: TRBJ2-1
size: few
D: -
V: TRBV20-1
DNA: TGCAGTGCTAGAGGACATGCGGCCTACAATGAGCAGTTCTTC
CDR3: CSARGHAAYNEQFF

J: TRBJ2-2
size: many
D: -
V: TRBV19
DNA: TGTGCCAGTAGTTCAACCGATACGGGCGGGGAGCTGTTTTTT
CDR3: CASSSTDTGGELFF

J: TRBJ2-5
size: many
D: -
V: TRBV6-1
DNA: TGTGCCAGCACAAAAGGGGGGGAGACCCAGTACTTC
CDR3: CASTKGGETQYF

J: TRBJ1-1
size: many
D: TRBD1
V: TRBV5-1
DNA: TGCGCCAGCAGCTTGGTGTCAGGGGGAGGGACTGAAGCTTTCTTT
CDR3: CASSLVSGGGTEAFF

J: TRBJ1-2
size: -
D: TRBD1
V: TRBV5-1
DNA: TGCGCCAGCAGCTTGGCCGGGACAGGGTCATTGGAAGGCTACACCTTC
CDR3: CASSLAGTGSLEGYTF

J: TRBJ1-5
size: many
D: -
V: TRBV2
DNA: TGTGCCAGCAGCCGCAACAGGGAACAGCCCCAGCATTTT
CDR3: CASSRNREQPQHF

J: TRBJ1-3
size: few
D: TRBD1
V: TRBV20-1
DNA: TGCAGTGCTTTACAGGGGGCAGGAGGAAACACCATATATTTT
CDR3: CSALQGAGGNTIYF

J: TRBJ1-5
size: few
D: -
V: TRBV28
DNA: TGTGCCAGCAGTCCAACGAGGGGGGTGAGCAATCAGCCCCAGCATTTT
CDR3: CASSPTRGVSNQPQHF

J: TRBJ1-2
size: few
D: TRBD1
V: TRBV19
DNA: TGTGCCAGTACCAACTCAGACAGGGCCTATGGCTACACCTTC
CDR3: CASTNSDRAYGYTF

J: TRBJ2-7
size: few
D: -
V: TRBV7-9
DNA: TGTGCCAGCAGCTTAACGACAGGCCACGAGCAGTACTTC
CDR3: CASSLTTGHEQYF

J: TRBJ2-7
size: -
D: -
V: TRBV20-1
DNA: TGCAGTGCCGCATCGACCTCCCTGGGCCCCTACGAGCAGTACTTC
CDR3: CSAASTSLGPYEQYF

J: TRBJ1-5
size: few
D: -
V: TRBV25-1
DNA: TGTGCCAGCAGACAACACCAGGATAGCAATCAGCCCCAGCATTTT
CDR3: CASRQHQDSNQPQHF

J: TRBJ2-3
size: -
D: -
V: TRBV30
DNA: TGTGCCTGGAGTCCCTCAGGGGGGCAAGGAGATACGCAGTATTTT
CDR3: CAWSPSGGQGDTQYF

J: TRBJ2-7
size: many
D: -
V: TRBV11-1
DNA: TGTGCCAGCAGCTCCCACATGGGACCGGTCTACGAGCAGTACTTC
CDR3: CASSSHMGPVYEQYF

J: TRBJ1-2
size: -
D: -
V: TRBV14
DNA: TGTGCCAGCAGCCAAGCGGTGGGGATCGATGGCTACACCTTC
CDR3: CASSQAVGIDGYTF

J: TRBJ2-2
size: -
D: -
V: TRBV6-5
DNA: TGTGCCAGCAGTTCGAACAGGGAGCTGTTTTTT
CDR3: CASSSNRELFF

J: TRBJ1-5
size: few
D: TRBD1
V: TRBV19
DNA: TGTGCCAGTAGGACCCGGGACAGATATAGCAATCAGCCCCAGCATTTT
CDR3: CASRTRDRYSNQPQHF

J: TRBJ2-7
size: many
D: -
V: TRBV27
DNA: TGTGCCAGCAGTTTATCCGGAGCCAACTACGAGCAGTACTTC
CDR3: CASSLSGANYEQYF

J: TRBJ2-2
size: -
D: TRBD2
V: TRBV7-9
DNA: TGTGCCAGCAGATCTAGCGGGGCAAACACCGGGGAGCTGTTTTTT
CDR3: CASRSSGANTGELFF

J: TRBJ2-7
size: -
D: TRBD2
V: TRBV12-3/TRBV12-4
DNA: TGTGCCAGCAGTTCCCTAGCGGCCTACGAGCAGTACTTC
CDR3: CASSSLAAYEQYF

J: TRBJ2-2
size: -
D: -
V: TRBV18
DNA: TGTGCCAGCTCACCACTCCTCAGGGACACCGGGGAGCTGTTTTTT
CDR3: CASSPLLRDTGELFF

J: TRBJ2-5
size: -
D: TRBD2
V: TRBV19
DNA: TGTGCCAGTAGTATTCGTTTTAGCGGGAGGGCTGAGACCCAGTACTTC
CDR3: CASSIRFSGRAETQYF

J: TRBJ2-5
size: many
D: -
V: TRBV29-1
DNA: TGCAGCGTTGCTCGACAAGGGGGGGAGACCCAGTACTTC
CDR3: CSVARQGGETQYF